This section outlines one T cell receptor (beta chain) sequence together with its context. Its target is not known. This CDR3 contains 12 residues. Trimming removed 10 bases from V and 2 bases from J, with 11 bases in between. Germline-derived CDR1 and CDR2 are MNHEY and SVGAGI. The data were obtained in a study of cytomegalovirus exposure and HLA in healthy donors. Study-wide points: In vitro assays verified that three CMV-associated chains recognized CMV antigens specifically.

A multiplex PCR was run with 60 Vbeta primers and 13 Jbeta primers. Clones were sequenced by immunoSEQ multiplex PCR, and TCRdb holds only the in-frame ones, with some missing. The table shows about 130,000 clones, with about 64% occurring only once. The TCR sequence derives from a woman aged 35 to 49 in good health and CMV-seronegative. The sequenced sample consisted of PBMCs. The genes are TRBV6-5 and TRBJ2-5; a weak D match, TRBD1 (6 bases). The CDR3 here is CATSTGQETQYF. CDR3 in DNA: TGTGCCACCTCGACAGGACAAGAGACCCAGTACTTC.